This T cell receptor beta chain was sequenced for a study of blood T cell repertoires in COVID-19. Study information: Samples representing acute and convalescent COVID-19 were sourced from the United States, Italy and Spain.

Libraries were prepared by immunoSEQ multiplex PCR; TCRdb keeps only in-frame clonotypes and omits some of them. In the table there are under 300,000 clones, around 90% of which are singletons. The V end was cut by 3 bases, the J end by 5 bases, with 15 bases between. Germline V gene sequence: CDR1 SGDLS, CDR2 YYNGEE. The CDR3 sequence is 14 residues long. The J gene is TRBJ2-7, the V gene TRBV9; the D gene is possibly TRBD1 (5 bases). Sample: PBMCs or T cells enriched from blood (not recorded which). The TCR comes from a human donor in a cohort exposed to, infected with or recovered from COVID-19 (not recorded which). The donor label of this sample is uncertain. The CDR3 here is CASSAGFTGHEQYF. In DNA, the CDR3 is TGTGCCAGCAGCGCCGGCTTCACAGGACACGAGCAGTACTTC. Complete variable domain (other parts from reference TRBV9 and TRBJ2-7): DSGVTQTPKHLITATGQRVTLRCSPRSGDLSVYWYQQSLDQGLQFLIQYYNGEERAKGNILERFSAQQFPDLHSELNLSSLELGDSALYFCASSAGFTGHEQYFGPGTRLTVT.